This T cell receptor (beta chain) stems from a study of T-cell memory formation after mild COVID-19. Researchers used 5'RACE with constant-segment primers to make TCR alpha and TCR beta cDNA libraries that carry sample barcodes and UMIs. TCRdb redid the calling of the 5' RACE reads with MiXCR, one entry per CDR3 protein. The sample includes 300,000 to 400,000 distinct CDR3 sequences, around 27% of them seen just once. Germline values: CDR1 SQVTM, CDR2 ANQGSEA. V lost 4 bases and J 3 bases, leaving 9 bases between the germline ends. The CDR3 is 13 amino acids. Input material: PBMCs or a T cell subset sorted from them (not recorded which). J is TRBJ2-2 and V is TRBV29-1; D not certain. This TCR came from an adult woman who had mild COVID-19 (a few samples of this study predate the infection). Cell type and time point are not known. CDR3 region: CSVVSGHTGELFF. CDR3 nucleotides: TGCAGCGTTGTTTCCGGGCACACCGGGGAGCTGTTTTTT.